This TCR beta chain stems from a study of post-analysis software for immune sequencing data. Study as a whole: Multiple sclerosis in the patients followed relapsing-remitting, secondary progressive and progressive-relapsing courses.

Broader study findings: Significantly lower normalized Chao1 diversity was seen in multiple sclerosis patients than in controls. The study found TRBV5-6, TRBV5-1 and TRBV20-1 among a few TRBV segments more frequent in patients than controls.

This clonotype was seen a few times. Its antigen is not identified. Unique-molecular-identifier-tagged TCR beta cDNA libraries were used. From the PCR reads, TCRdb called clonotypes with MiXCR, one entry per CDR3 protein. The table lists hundreds of thousands of distinct CDR3 sequences, 30% of them singletons. The V and J ends lost 5 bases and 2 bases, in that order; junction bases with no gene match: 8. The length of the CDR3 is 16 residues. The source is a girl aged 5-17 years with multiple sclerosis. The specimen was blood. This chain uses TRBV12-3 or TRBV12-4 with TRBJ2-5; TRBD2 agrees at 10 bases. The CDR3 sequence: CASSPLIAGGQETQYF. DNA of the CDR3: TGTGCCAGCAGTCCCCTGATAGCGGGGGGACAAGAGACCCAGTACTTC.